This is a list of T cell receptor beta chains from one sample in a study of T cells in Graves' hyperthyroidism and ophthalmopathy. TCRdb reprocessed the multiplex PCR reads with MiXCR, giving one entry per CDR3 protein. The table includes 550,000 to 700,000 distinct CDR3 sequences, around 46% detected once. The sample comprised peripheral blood or thyroid tissue (not recorded which). The source of these receptors is an adult woman with Graves' disease, either hyperthyroidism or ophthalmopathy (not recorded which). Both conserved end residues are part of each CDR3. A D gene is named only where the DNA matches it firmly. Clone size appears in some rows only: once, few, many, or a class for an expanded clone.

V gene	clone size	D gene	J gene	CDR3 DNA	CDR3 protein
TRBV7-2	.	TRBD2	TRBJ2-5	TGTGCCAGCAATGGACTAGCTCAAGAGACCCAGTACTTC	CASNGLAQETQYF
TRBV9	.	TRBD1	TRBJ2-7	TGTGCCAGCAGCGAGCGGACAGGGGACTCTTACGAGCAGTACTTC	CASSERTGDSYEQYF
TRBV19	.	TRBD1	TRBJ2-6	TGTGCCGGAGGGACAGGGAGAAGTAGTGGGGCCAACGTCCTGACTTTC	CAGGTGRSSGANVLTF
TRBV20-1	many	.	TRBJ2-7	TGCAGTGCTAGATCCTACGAGCAGTACTTC	CSARSYEQYF
TRBV10-3	few	.	TRBJ2-5	TGTGCCATCAGTGAGTTGCGAGAGACCCAGTACTTC	CAISELRETQYF
TRBV6-5	many	TRBD1	TRBJ1-5	TGTGCCAGCAGCTATGACAGGGGACCCAATCAGCCCCAGCATTTT	CASSYDRGPNQPQHF
TRBV27	.	.	TRBJ1-2	TGTGCCAGCAGTTTATCGGTCGAGGACGGCTACACCTTC	CASSLSVEDGYTF
TRBV7-2	.	.	TRBJ1-6	TGTGCCAGCAGCTCCGGGCCGACACGGGTCCACTTT	CASSSGPTRVHF
TRBV10-3	.	.	TRBJ2-5	TGTGCCATCAGTGATGGTTGGGAGACCCAGTACTTC	CAISDGWETQYF
TRBV29-1	few	.	TRBJ1-1	TGCAGCGTTGAAGACGCATTCACTGAAGCTTTCTTT	CSVEDAFTEAFF
TRBV10-3	once	.	TRBJ2-7	TGTGCCATCAGTGAGGAGGGGCTCAGCGAGCAGTACTTC	CAISEEGLSEQYF
TRBV19	many	TRBD1	TRBJ1-2	TGTGCCAGTAGATCGACAGGGAGAGGTAACTATGGCTACACCTTC	CASRSTGRGNYGYTF
TRBV11-1	.	.	TRBJ2-7	TGTGCCAGCAGCAAACGGGCAGATCAAGGCAGGTCCTACGAGCAGTACTTC	CASSKRADQGRSYEQYF
TRBV28	many	.	TRBJ1-1	TGTGCCAGCAGTCCTTGGAAGGAGTTCACTGAAGCTTTCTTT	CASSPWKEFTEAFF
TRBV24-1	.	.	TRBJ1-6	TGTGCCACCAGCCCAACTACAGGGACCGGGGATTCACCCCTCCACTTT	CATSPTTGTGDSPLHF
TRBV15	.	.	TRBJ2-6	TGTGCCGCCAGCAGCCGACAGGCTGGGGCCAACGTCCTGACTTTC	CAASSRQAGANVLTF
TRBV6-5	many	TRBD1	TRBJ2-2	TGTGCCAGCACCCGACAGGGAAACACCGGGGAGCTGTTTTTT	CASTRQGNTGELFF
TRBV24-1	many	.	TRBJ1-6	TGTGCCACCAGTGATTCTTGGAATTCACCCCTCCACTTT	CATSDSWNSPLHF
TRBV7-9	many	.	TRBJ1-2	TGTGCCAGCAGCTTACGGGGCACGACCTATGGCTACACCTTC	CASSLRGTTYGYTF
TRBV11-2	many	.	TRBJ2-5	TGTGCCAGCAGCTTAGATCGGTGGGGGGAGTATGAGACCCAGTACTTC	CASSLDRWGEYETQYF
TRBV20-1	.	.	TRBJ1-6	TGCAGTGCCAGAAGACAGGACGGGGATTCACCCCTCCACTTT	CSARRQDGDSPLHF
TRBV4-2	many	TRBD2	TRBJ2-7	TGTGCCAGCAGCCAAGAAACAGCGGGAGGCTCCTACGAGCAGTACTTC	CASSQETAGGSYEQYF
TRBV7-2	.	.	TRBJ1-4	TGTGCCAGCAGCGGAAGGTGGGATGAAAAACTGTTTTTT	CASSGRWDEKLFF
TRBV10-3	.	.	TRBJ2-5	TGTGCCATCAGTGAGGGGGTTTCAGTTCAGCCCCAGTACTTC	CAISEGVSVQPQYF
TRBV20-1	few	.	TRBJ1-4	TGCAGTGCCATGGTGGGACTAGCGGGTGAAAAACTGTTTTTT	CSAMVGLAGEKLFF
TRBV30	.	.	TRBJ1-1	TGTGCCTGGAGTGTAATCCCGTCTGAAGCTTTCTTT	CAWSVIPSEAFF
TRBV5-1	many	.	TRBJ1-1	TGCGCCAGCAGCTTGGTCCAAGGCCCGAACACTGAAGCTTTCTTT	CASSLVQGPNTEAFF
TRBV9	.	.	TRBJ1-6	TGTGCCAGCAGCGTATCTGGGGGAGTGAATTCACCCCTCCACTTT	CASSVSGGVNSPLHF
TRBV2	.	TRBD1	TRBJ2-5	TGTGCCAGCAGCCCGGGACAGGGGTTC	CASSPGQGF
TRBV5-1	many	TRBD1	TRBJ1-4	TGCGCCAGCCGACAGGGCCGAGGTGAAAAACTGTTTTTT	CASRQGRGEKLFF
TRBV10-3	.	TRBD1	TRBJ1-2	TGTGCCATCAGTGAGGAGGGGACAGGGCTCTCCTATGGCTACACCTTC	CAISEEGTGLSYGYTF
TRBV7-8	many	.	TRBJ2-2	TGTGCCAGCAGCACTGGGGCCGGGGAGCTGTTTTTT	CASSTGAGELFF
TRBV20-1	.	TRBD1	TRBJ1-6	TGCAGTGCTAGGACGAGAACAGGGGGCTCACAGATTTCACCCCTCCACTTT	CSARTRTGGSQISPLHF
TRBV4-1	many	.	TRBJ1-6	TGCGCCAGCAGTCCGCCAGGGGTAAATTCACCCCTCCACTTT	CASSPPGVNSPLHF
TRBV20-1	few	TRBD1	TRBJ2-7	TGCAGTGCTAGAGAATGGAGAGGGACAGGGACCTACGAGCAGTACTTC	CSAREWRGTGTYEQYF
TRBV20-1	.	.	TRBJ2-7	TGCAGTGCCAAAGGGAGCTACGAGCAGTACTTC	CSAKGSYEQYF
TRBV7-2	.	.	TRBJ1-6	TGTGCCAGCAGCCACGGACGGGTCTATAATTCACCCCTCCACTTT	CASSHGRVYNSPLHF
TRBV10-3	once	TRBD1	TRBJ1-6	TGTGCCATCAGTGAGACAGGGGGGCAGGACTATTCACCCCTCCACTTT	CAISETGGQDYSPLHF
TRBV4-2	.	.	TRBJ1-2	TGTGCCAGCAGCCGAACAGAACAGGGACGTGTTAATGGCTACACCTTC	CASSRTEQGRVNGYTF
TRBV6-5	many	.	TRBJ2-5	TGTGCCAGCAGTCCTCTTGGAATTCAAGAGACCCAGTACTTC	CASSPLGIQETQYF
TRBV20-1	.	.	TRBJ2-5	TGCAATGCTACCACAAAAGAGACCCAGTACTTC	CNATTKETQYF
TRBV7-8	.	.	TRBJ2-5	TGTGCCAGCAGCTTAACCAGGGTAAAAGAGACCCAGTACTTC	CASSLTRVKETQYF
TRBV16	.	.	TRBJ1-3	TGTGCCAGCAGCCAAGCGGCAGGACAAATTTCTGGAAACACCATATATTTT	CASSQAAGQISGNTIYF
TRBV4-2	many	.	TRBJ2-7	TGTGCCAGCAGCCAAGAAGTGGAGATCGCCGCAAGGTACTTC	CASSQEVEIAARYF
TRBV7-2	.	TRBD1	TRBJ1-4	TGTGCCAGCAGCTGGACAGGGGAGAATGAAAAACTGTTTTTT	CASSWTGENEKLFF
TRBV12-3/TRBV12-4	.	.	TRBJ1-2	TGTGCCAGCACTTCGGGCGGGTTTTATGGCTACACCTTC	CASTSGGFYGYTF
TRBV25-1	few	.	TRBJ2-6	TGTGCCAGCAGTGAATATAGGGGGGCTGGGGCCAACGTCCTGACTTTC	CASSEYRGAGANVLTF
TRBV10-2	few	.	TRBJ2-5	TGCGCCAGCAGTGAGAGGGGGAGGGAGACCCAGTACTTC	CASSERGRETQYF
TRBV10-3	.	TRBD2	TRBJ2-5	TGTGCCACCACCAGGACTAGCGGGAGAGGTGAGACCCAGTACTTC	CATTRTSGRGETQYF
TRBV2	.	.	TRBJ1-5	TGTGCCAGCAGTTACTCGGGAACAGGGAACTGGGAGACCCAGCATTTT	CASSYSGTGNWETQHF